This TCR beta chain was sequenced during a study of blood T cells in healthy people across ages. Study-wide background: About one barcoded beta molecule was captured per two T cells (by template switching). Points from the study as a whole: In older individuals, TCR beta diversity per million T cells was lower, falling roughly linearly with age.

A sample-barcoded 5' primer and a J-beta primer mix were used in a second PCR of roughly 7 to 12 cycles. A 12-random-nucleotide template-switch adaptor tagged each cDNA molecule. A single record per CDR3 protein comes from TCRdb applying MiXCR to the 5' RACE reads. This sample has about 1.4 million distinct CDR3 sequences, with 59% found just once. Between the trimmed V and J ends, which lost 4 bases and 1 base, there was a span of 13 bases. The CDR3 is 15 residues long. The germline V gene has CDR1 SNHLY and CDR2 FYNNEI. As regards this clonotype: Its target is unknown.

The J gene is TRBJ2-5, the V gene TRBV2; no reliable D call. This TCR came from a man younger than 35 in good health. The source material was blood. Here the CDR3 reads CASSGATYSQETQYF. Written as DNA, the CDR3 is TGTGCCAGCAGTGGGGCCACTTACTCCCAAGAGACCCAGTACTTC.